The 18 T cell receptor beta chains reported below all come from one sample, sequenced in a study of cytomegalovirus exposure and HLA in healthy donors. Researchers ran the PCR with 60 Vbeta and 13 Jbeta primers. Method: immunoSEQ multiplex PCR; TCRdb's copy keeps in-frame clones and lacks some. Among 150,000 to 200,000 clones listed, more than 65% were seen once. Sequencing input: PBMCs. All receptors derive from a woman under 40 in good health and CMV-seronegative.

The chain links TRBV4-3 to TRBJ2-6; possible D gene TRBD1, 6 bases. The CDR3 runs to 17 residues. V dropped 1 base and J dropped 2 bases, with 12 bases sitting between them. Germline V gene data show CDR1 as LGHNA and CDR2 as YSLEER. The CDR3 is CASSQGENRAGANVLTF. CDR3 DNA sequence: TGCGCCAGCAGCCAAGGAGAGAACAGGGCTGGGGCCAACGTCCTGACTTTC.

CDR3 sequence (DNA): TGTGCCAGCAGCACCGGACAACTAGCGGGCGGGAACAATGAGCAGTTCTTC. It translates to CASSTGQLAGGNNEQFF. The chain has TRBV7-2 and TRBJ2-1; 9 nucleotides match TRBD2. The CDR3 is made up of 17 amino acids. Germline V gene lookup returns CDR1 SGHTA and CDR2 FQGNSA. J was trimmed by 5 bases and V by 5 bases; bases with no gene match: 13.

In its sample, this clone was seen a few times. V gene TRBV2 combines with J gene TRBJ1-2; 7 bases agree with TRBD1. The trim removed 1 base at V and 8 bases at J, leaving 7 bases unmatched. Germline CDR1 and CDR2: SNHLY and FYNNEI. CDR3 length equals 14 residues. For the CDR3, the DNA is TGTGCCAGCAGTGAAGGGGGGACAGTCGGCGGCTACACCTTC. Its translation is CASSEGGTVGGYTF.

The gene calls are TRBV7-9 and TRBJ1-5; TRBD1 might be the D (6 bases). The V gene's germline CDR1 is SEHNR and CDR2 FQNEAQ (reference sequence). Trimming cost V 7 bases and J 5 bases, with 15 bases left between them. CDR3 length: 14 amino acids. DNA of the CDR3: TGTGCCAGCACCTTGGGGGGGCTAGATCAGCCCCAGCATTTT. This translates into CASTLGGLDQPQHF. Based on the CDR3 plus reference TRBV7-9 and TRBJ1-5, the full variable domain is DTGVSQNPRHKITKRGQNVTFRCDPISEHNRLYWYRQTLGQGPEFLTYFQNEAQLEKSRLLSDRFSAERPKGSFSTLEIQRTEQGDSAMYLCASTLGGLDQPQHFGDGTRLSIL.

This rearrangement joins TRBV5-5 to TRBJ2-2; TRBD2 might be the D (6 bases). Per the germline V gene, CDR1 is SGHKS and CDR2 is YYEKEE (reference sequence). The V end was cut by 2 bases, the J end by 1 base, with 12 bases between. The length of the CDR3 is 16 residues. The CDR3, as DNA: TGTGCCAGCAGCTTCTTAGCGGACAAGAACACCGGGGAGCTGTTTTTT. Translating gives CASSFLADKNTGELFF.

This clone was recorded a few times. The chain uses TRBV11-2 and TRBJ1-1; TRBD1 is a possible D gene (5 bases). The CDR3 length is 13 residues. Deletions cut 5 bases from V and 4 bases from J, with 11 bases between. The germline CDR1 and CDR2 sequences are SGHAT and FQNNGV. The CDR3 is CASSDWGVTEAFF. The CDR3 DNA reads TGTGCCAGCAGCGACTGGGGCGTCACTGAAGCTTTCTTT.

The V call is TRBV9, the J call TRBJ2-6; D remains ambiguous. This CDR3 is built from 16 residues. Trimming cost V 1 base and J 0 bases, with 8 bases left between them. Looked up from germline, CDR1 is SGDLS and CDR2 is YYNGEE. The CDR3: CASSVLSGSGANVLTF. The DNA of the CDR3 is TGTGCCAGCAGCGTATTATCGGGCTCTGGGGCCAACGTCCTGACTTTC. Filled out from reference TRBV9 and TRBJ2-6, the complete variable domain reads DSGVTQTPKHLITATGQRVTLRCSPRSGDLSVYWYQQSLDQGLQFLIQYYNGEERAKGNILERFSAQQFPDLHSELNLSSLELGDSALYFCASSVLSGSGANVLTFGAGSRLTVL.

This clone has a handful of counts. This sequence joins TRBV6-6 and TRBJ1-2; no clear D. This CDR3 has 12 amino acids. Trimming pared 0 bases from V and 7 bases from J, leaving 6 bases between. The germline gives CDR1 MNHNY, CDR2 SVGAGI (reference sequence). CDR3 loop: CASSYSGIGYTF. The CDR3 DNA sequence: TGTGCCAGCAGTTACTCCGGGATTGGCTACACCTTC.

The J gene is TRBJ2-7, the V gene TRBV5-6; D is unclear. This CDR3 is built from 14 residues. Trimming took 1 base from V and 5 from J, leaving 13 bases between them. Germline V CDR1 and CDR2: SGHDT, YYEEEE. CDR3 in amino acids: CASSLLAGFNEQYF. Written as DNA, the CDR3 is TGTGCCAGCAGCTTGCTTGCCGGGTTTAACGAGCAGTACTTC.

The rearrangement joins TRBV15 to TRBJ1-2; no firm D call. CDR1 and CDR2 from the germline V gene are LNHNV and YYDKDF (reference sequence). V shed 8 bases and J shed 4 bases, with 23 bases lying between them. The CDR3 sequence is 16 residues long. The CDR3 bases are TGTGCCACCCGAGAGATAAGGAGGGCCCTTAGCTATGGCTACACCTTC. It specifies CATREIRRALSYGYTF.

The chain employs TRBV7-9 and TRBJ2-7, with TRBD1 as a possible D gene (5 bases). The CDR3 is made up of 13 amino acids. Germline V lookup: CDR1 SEHNR, CDR2 FQNEAQ (reference sequence). The germline V and J ends were trimmed by 3 bases and 5 bases, with 11 bases remaining between them. The CDR3 reads CASSFQGSDEQYF. In DNA, the CDR3 is TGTGCCAGCAGCTTCCAGGGATCGGACGAGCAGTACTTC.

On this clone itself: A read error may account for a junction end that differs from germline. The rearrangement uses TRBV7-7 and TRBJ2-2; no clear D gene. Germline-derived CDR1 and CDR2 are SSHAT and FNYEAQ (reference sequence). This CDR3 is 16 amino acids long. This CDR3 is CASSLSWSLSAGELFF. For the CDR3, the DNA is TGTGCTAGCAGCCTGTCGTGGTCTCTCTCAGCCGGGGAGCTGTTTTTT.

The rearrangement joins TRBV27 to TRBJ2-1, with 7 bases that match TRBD1. V lost 6 bases, J lost 7 bases, and 6 bases stayed unmatched. CDR3 length equals 13 residues. CDR1 is MNHEY and CDR2 is SMNVEV in the germline V gene (reference sequence). The CDR3 coding sequence is TGTGCCAGCAGCAGCAGGGGGTTTAATGAGCAGTTCTTC. Its translation is CASSSRGFNEQFF.

This clone came up once. This sequence joins TRBV9 and TRBJ2-7, with a weak D call TRBD1 (7 bases). This CDR3 spans 13 amino acids. The V gene's germline CDR1 is SGDLS and CDR2 YYNGEE. V was pared by 3 bases and J by 6 bases, with 13 bases between. CDR3 sequence: CASSAGGFREQYF. The CDR3 nucleotides read TGTGCCAGCAGCGCAGGGGGGTTCCGCGAGCAGTACTTC.

The genes are TRBV9 and TRBJ1-1; D is possibly TRBD1 (5 bases). Looked up from germline, CDR1 is SGDLS and CDR2 is YYNGEE. V gave up 0 bases and J gave up 4 bases, with 19 bases separating them. CDR3 length: 17 residues. CDR3 DNA sequence: TGTGCCAGCAGCGTAGGAGGCGGGGCGTCGGGAACCACTGAAGCTTTCTTT. Its protein is CASSVGGGASGTTEAFF.

J is TRBJ2-7 and V is TRBV6-5; TRBD1 matches 11 bases. Germline-derived CDR1 and CDR2 are MNHEY and SVGAGI. The CDR3 spans 14 residues. V shed 5 bases and J 4 bases; nucleotides not matched to a gene: 4. CDR3 nucleotide sequence: TGTGCCAGCAGTGATGGGACAGGGGGATACGAGCAGTACTTC. As protein: CASSDGTGGYEQYF.

The chain has TRBV7-2 and TRBJ1-5, with 9 positions matching TRBD1. The CDR3 totals 16 residues. Trimming took 6 bases from V and 3 from J; bases not matched to a gene: 9. Germline values: CDR1 SGHTA, CDR2 FQGNSA. CDR3 sequence reads: CASSLYGTGLNQPQHF. The CDR3 DNA reads TGTGCCAGCAGTCTATATGGGACAGGGCTCAATCAGCCCCAGCATTTT.

The gene calls are TRBV19 and TRBJ2-7; 9 bases match TRBD1. The germline V gene encodes CDR1 LNHDA and CDR2 SQIVND (reference sequence). J lost 3 bases, V lost 6 bases, and 9 bases had no gene match. The CDR3 consists of 15 residues. The CDR3 here is CASRPPGQGHYEQYF. The DNA for the CDR3 is TGTGCCAGTAGGCCCCCGGGACAGGGCCACTACGAGCAGTACTTC.